Presented here are 22 T cell receptor beta chains from one specimen sequenced in a study of identical twins. MiXCR was run by TCRdb on the 5' RACE reads, yielding one entry per CDR3 protein. The data show about 340,000 distinct CDR3 sequences, 8.5% to 10% seen once. The specimen sequenced was naive T cells sorted from blood. The receptors originated from a woman aged 45 to 65 in good health.

The sample holds a few counts of this clonotype. This chain joins TRBV6-2 or TRBV6-3 and TRBJ2-1; D uncertain. The germline V and J ends were trimmed by 7 bases and 12 bases, with 19 bases remaining between them. This CDR3 is 13 amino acids long. Germline CDR1 MNHEY, CDR2 SVGEGT. CDR3 amino acids: CASTPPRLGLQFF. The DNA for the CDR3 is TGTGCCAGCACTCCCCCGCGACTGGGGTTGCAGTTCTTC.

This clonotype was detected many times. This chain joins TRBV5-1 and TRBJ2-1; D not certain. The germline CDR1 and CDR2 sequences are SGHRS and YFSETQ. V was trimmed by 2 bases and J by 7 bases, leaving 4 bases between them. The CDR3 contains 11 residues. This CDR3 is CASSFVNEQFF. DNA of the CDR3: TGCGCCAGCAGCTTTGTAAATGAGCAGTTCTTC. Full variable domain (missing parts from reference TRBV5-1 and TRBJ2-1): KAGVTQTPRYLIKTRGQQVTLSCSPISGHRSVSWYQQTPGQGLQFLFEYFSETQRNKGNFPGRFSGRQFSNSRSEMNVSTLELGDSALYLCASSFVNEQFFGPGTRLTVL.

The chain couples TRBV12-3 or TRBV12-4 to TRBJ2-5, with D maybe TRBD2 (5 bases). Trimming pared 6 bases from V and 2 bases from J, leaving 16 bases between. The CDR3 contains 15 residues. CDR3 DNA sequence: TGTGCCAGCAGGGGGATCGGGGTCGGGCAAGAGACCCAGTACTTC. Protein sequence: CASRGIGVGQETQYF.

This clonotype was counted only a few times. V is TRBV15 and J is TRBJ2-7, with 10 bases that match TRBD1. The V segment lost 1 base and the J segment 2 bases; nucleotides outside the gene matches: 5. This CDR3 region has 16 residues. The germline CDR1 and CDR2 sequences are LNHNV and YYDKDF (reference sequence). CDR3 sequence (DNA): TGTGCCACCAGCAGAGGTACCGGGACAGGGGCCTACGAGCAGTACTTC. This codes for CATSRGTGTGAYEQYF.

This clonotype has more than one count but fewer than ten. This rearrangement joins TRBV4-1 to TRBJ2-5, with D possibly matching TRBD2 (6 bases). V was cut by 1 base and J by 2 bases, with 17 bases left in between. CDR3 length equals 17 residues. CDR1 is MGHRA, CDR2 YSYEKL, per germline. CDR3 coding DNA: TGCGCCAGCAGCCAAGGTCGTCGGACTACTCGACAAGAGACCCAGTACTTC. As protein: CASSQGRRTTRQETQYF.

This clonotype came up a few times. This chain joins TRBV4-1 and TRBJ2-3; no firm D call. CDR1 is MGHRA, CDR2 YSYEKL, per germline. The CDR3 has 13 residues. Trimming pared 1 base from V and 11 bases from J, leaving 13 bases between. The CDR3 sequence is CASSQARSVMQYF. In DNA form, the CDR3 reads TGCGCCAGCAGCCAAGCAAGGAGTGTAATGCAGTATTTT.

This clonotype was observed at least ten times. The V and J genes are TRBV7-6 and TRBJ2-4, with D maybe TRBD2 (6 bases). The CDR3 contains 19 residues. The germline V gene encodes CDR1 SGHVS and CDR2 FNYEAQ. Trimming left V 1 base short and J 2 bases short, with 21 bases between. This chain's CDR3 is CASSLVGRGLSPSKNIQYF. In DNA form, the CDR3 reads TGTGCCAGCAGCTTAGTTGGGCGGGGCCTAAGTCCCTCCAAAAACATTCAGTACTTC.

At least ten counts were recorded for this clonotype. V is TRBV24-1 and J is TRBJ2-3; tentative D call: TRBD1 (6 bases). Deletions cut 4 bases from V and 2 bases from J, with 15 bases between. Germline V lookup: CDR1 KGHDR, CDR2 SFDVKD. This CDR3 has 16 residues. CDR3 in amino acids: CATSDRTAPSTDTQYF. CDR3 coding DNA: TGTGCCACCAGTGACCGGACAGCCCCCTCCACAGATACGCAGTATTTT.

This clonotype was counted at least ten times. The chain links TRBV18 to TRBJ2-7; D is undetermined. This CDR3 is built from 13 residues. CDR1 and CDR2 (germline): KGHSH, LQKENI. Trimming pared 5 bases from V and 1 base from J, leaving 9 bases between. CDR3 DNA: TGTGCCAGCTCAGACTTGAGATCCTACGAGCAGTACTTC. Its translation: CASSDLRSYEQYF.

This clonotype was seen ten or more times. The chain carries TRBV2 and TRBJ2-6; D is unclear. The germline V gene has CDR1 SNHLY and CDR2 FYNNEI. This CDR3 has 12 residues. Trimming removed 6 bases at V and 2 bases at J, with 2 bases between. CDR3 nucleotides: TGTGCCAGCAGCGCTGGGGCCAACGTCCTGACTTTC. It encodes CASSAGANVLTF.

This clonotype was seen ten or more times. The chain combines TRBV5-1 with TRBJ2-5, with D possibly matching TRBD2 (6 bases). The germline gives CDR1 SGHRS, CDR2 YFSETQ. Trimming took 4 bases from V and 4 from J, leaving 11 bases between them. This CDR3 is 13 amino acids long. CDR3 in DNA: TGCGCCAGCAGCCCGGGGGTTACAGAGACCCAGTACTTC. Translating gives CASSPGVTETQYF.

This clonotype was recorded at least ten times. This chain connects TRBV6-5 to TRBJ1-3; D ambiguous. The germline V and J ends were trimmed by 1 base and 0 bases, with 7 bases remaining between them. From germline, CDR1 is MNHEY and CDR2 SVGAGI. This CDR3 has 15 residues. The CDR3 here is CASSYLPISGNTIYF. The CDR3 bases are TGTGCCAGCAGTTACTTGCCGATCTCTGGAAACACCATATATTTT.

The chain links TRBV9 to TRBJ1-1; D gene uncertain. CDR1 and CDR2 from the germline V gene are SGDLS and YYNGEE. Between the trimmed V and J ends, which lost 0 bases and 4 bases, there was a span of 13 bases. This CDR3 contains 15 residues. CDR3 sequence (DNA): TGTGCCAGCAGCGTAGGAGACCAGGTTGGCACTGAAGCTTTCTTT. Encoded protein: CASSVGDQVGTEAFF. Looking up the rest from reference TRBV9 and TRBJ1-1 gives the full variable domain: DSGVTQTPKHLITATGQRVTLRCSPRSGDLSVYWYQQSLDQGLQFLIQYYNGEERAKGNILERFSAQQFPDLHSELNLSSLELGDSALYFCASSVGDQVGTEAFFGQGTRLTVV.

This clonotype came up many times. V is TRBV3-1 and J is TRBJ2-3, with D perhaps TRBD1 or TRBD2 (5 bases each). Trimming removed 6 bases from V and 3 bases from J, with 7 bases in between. There are 12 residues in the CDR3. Germline V gene lookup returns CDR1 LGHDT and CDR2 YNNKEL (reference sequence). In DNA form, the CDR3 reads TGTGCCAGCAGAGGGACGACAGATACGCAGTATTTT. The encoded protein is CASRGTTDTQYF.

This chain joins TRBV3-1 and TRBJ1-1; a possible D gene is TRBD1 (5 bases). The germline V gene encodes CDR1 LGHDT and CDR2 YNNKEL (reference sequence). This CDR3 is 15 amino acids long. V shed 6 bases and J shed 6 bases, with 20 bases lying between them. CDR3: CASSHPGTERAEAFF. In nucleotides, the CDR3 is TGTGCCAGCAGTCACCCCGGGACGGAGAGGGCTGAAGCTTTCTTT.

In this sample, this clonotype turned up many times. The chain carries TRBV7-8 and TRBJ1-6; D not certain. The V and J ends lost 1 base and 9 bases respectively, with 10 bases between them. There are 14 residues in the CDR3. Germline CDR1 SGHVS, CDR2 FQNEAQ. The CDR3 sequence: CASSLGTPGSPLHF. The CDR3 bases are TGTGCCAGCAGCTTAGGTACCCCAGGTTCACCCCTCCACTTT.

This clonotype was recorded at least ten times. The chain is built from TRBV7-9 and TRBJ2-2, with 8 nucleotides matching TRBD2. The CDR3 consists of 15 residues. Germline CDR1 reads SEHNR; CDR2 reads FQNEAQ (reference sequence). V was clipped by 6 bases and J by 1 base; unmatched bases: 4. The CDR3 region is CASREAGENTGELFF. CDR3 DNA sequence: TGTGCCAGCAGAGAAGCGGGAGAGAACACCGGGGAGCTGTTTTTT.

This clonotype has ten or more counts. In DNA form, the CDR3 reads TGTGCCAGCAGTCAAAGGCCTCCCTCGAGCTCCTACAATGAGCAGTTCTTC. Protein: CASSQRPPSSSYNEQFF. This sequence joins TRBV11-2 and TRBJ2-1, with D unclear. CDR3 length: 17 residues. Germline values: CDR1 SGHAT, CDR2 FQNNGV. V lost 6 bases to trimming and J lost 0 bases, with 18 bases between them.

The chain joins TRBV28 to TRBJ1-1; D is uncertain. Germline V gene lookup returns CDR1 MDHEN and CDR2 SYDVKM. V gave up 8 bases and J gave up 3 bases, with 4 bases separating them. This CDR3 spans 10 amino acids. The CDR3, as DNA: TGTGCCAGCCGGGACACTGAAGCTTTCTTT. It encodes CASRDTEAFF.

V is TRBV5-6 and J is TRBJ2-3, with TRBD1 as a possible D gene (5 bases). The CDR3 is 18 amino acids. In germline, CDR1 is SGHDT, CDR2 YYEEEE. Trimming removed 4 bases from V and 8 bases from J, with 29 bases in between. In DNA form, the CDR3 reads TGTGCCAGCAGCCCACAGGTGGGGCTGCATACAGACGCCGGTACGCAGTATTTT. Translating gives CASSPQVGLHTDAGTQYF.

V is TRBV24-1 and J is TRBJ2-3; perhaps TRBD1 as D (6 bases). Germline CDR1 reads KGHDR; CDR2 reads SFDVKD. V lost 7 bases and J 2 bases, leaving 15 bases between the germline ends. The CDR3 consists of 15 residues. The CDR3 bases are TGTGCCACCAGCGAAGGGCAGGGGCCCACAGATACGCAGTATTTT. Residues: CATSEGQGPTDTQYF.

This clonotype was picked up many times. This rearrangement joins TRBV2 to TRBJ1-4; no clear D. Per germline, CDR1 SNHLY and CDR2 FYNNEI. With 7 bases removed from V and 5 bases from J, the gap between germline ends came to 11 bases. This CDR3 is built from 13 residues. The CDR3 coding sequence is TGTGCCAGCAAGCCCAGCATCAATGAAAAACTGTTTTTT. It specifies CASKPSINEKLFF.